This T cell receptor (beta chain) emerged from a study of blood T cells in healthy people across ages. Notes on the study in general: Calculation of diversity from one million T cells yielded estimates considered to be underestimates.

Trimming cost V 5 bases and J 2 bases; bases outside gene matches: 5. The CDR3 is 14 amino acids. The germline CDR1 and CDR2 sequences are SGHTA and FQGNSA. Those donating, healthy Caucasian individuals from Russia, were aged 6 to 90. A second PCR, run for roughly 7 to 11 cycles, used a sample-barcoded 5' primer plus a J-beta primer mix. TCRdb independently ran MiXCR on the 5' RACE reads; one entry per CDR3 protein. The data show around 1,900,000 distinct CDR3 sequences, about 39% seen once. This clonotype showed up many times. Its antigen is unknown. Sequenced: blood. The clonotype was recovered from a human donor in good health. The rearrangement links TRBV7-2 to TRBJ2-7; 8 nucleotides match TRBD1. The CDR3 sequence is CASSTGTGPYEQYF. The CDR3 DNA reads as TGTGCCAGCAGCACCGGGACAGGTCCCTACGAGCAGTACTTC.